Shown below are 32 T cell receptor beta chains from a single sample sequenced in a study of cytomegalovirus exposure and HLA in healthy donors. The PCR made use of 60 Vbeta and 13 Jbeta primers. Sequencing used immunoSEQ multiplex PCR; TCRdb keeps in-frame clones, though not all of them. The sample has fewer than 110,000 clones; approximately 85% are singletons. Sequenced: PBMCs. These receptors originate from a man between 25 and 39 years old in good health and CMV-seronegative.

The rearrangement links TRBV12-5 to TRBJ1-2; D is undetermined. CDR3 length: 9 residues. V gave up 3 bases and J gave up 10 bases, with 3 bases separating them. Germline values: CDR1 LGHNT, CDR2 FRNRAP. The CDR3 DNA follows: TGTGCTAGTGGTTTTCACTACACCTTC. It encodes CASGFHYTF.

The chain recombines TRBV5-1 with TRBJ1-5; D uncertain. The CDR3 loop spans 15 amino acids. The germline gives CDR1 SGHRS, CDR2 YFSETQ. V was pared by 1 base and J by 6 bases, with 14 bases between. This CDR3 is CASSLYGDKSQPQHF. As DNA, the CDR3 is TGCGCCAGCAGCTTGTACGGGGATAAGAGTCAGCCCCAGCATTTT. Complete variable domain (other parts from reference TRBV5-1 and TRBJ1-5): KAGVTQTPRYLIKTRGQQVTLSCSPISGHRSVSWYQQTPGQGLQFLFEYFSETQRNKGNFPGRFSGRQFSNSRSEMNVSTLELGDSALYLCASSLYGDKSQPQHFGDGTRLSIL.

This chain links TRBV19 with TRBJ2-1; 7 nucleotides match TRBD1. From germline, CDR1 is LNHDA and CDR2 SQIVND (reference sequence). CDR3 length: 15 amino acids. V was pared by 2 bases and J by 3 bases, with 4 bases of the junction left unmatched. DNA for the CDR3: TGTGCCAGTAGTATATCTAGGACAGGCTACAATGAGCAGTTCTTC. Its protein is CASSISRTGYNEQFF.

The chain carries TRBV21-1 and TRBJ1-2; the table's D gene call, TRBD1, was not cross checked with the DNA. TRBV21-1 is a listed pseudogene. CDR3 size: 14 residues. This chain's CDR3 is CASSKSWSWHGYTF. The CDR3 bases are TGTGCCAGCAGCAAGTCGTGGTCCTGGCACGGCTACACCTTC.

The chain links TRBV25-1 to TRBJ2-1, with D hard to call. This CDR3 has 16 amino acids. With 1 base removed from V and 0 bases from J, the gap between germline ends came to 10 bases. The germline V gene has CDR1 MGHDK and CDR2 SYGVNS. CDR3 region: CASSESSPSSYNEQFF. The CDR3, as DNA: TGTGCCAGCAGTGAATCCAGTCCCAGCTCCTACAATGAGCAGTTCTTC.

On this clone: Sequence at one end of the junction differs from germline and may be a read error. The V and J genes are TRBV7-2 and TRBJ2-2; 9 bases fit TRBD2. The germline gives CDR1 SGHTA, CDR2 FQGNSA. This CDR3 comprises 15 residues. Here the CDR3 reads CASSVAGENTGELFF. CDR3 DNA sequence: TGTGCCAGCAGCGTAGCGGGAGAGAACACCGGGGAGCTGTTTTTT.

This chain joins TRBV28 and TRBJ2-5; 10 bases line up with TRBD2. This CDR3 is built from 17 residues. Per the germline V gene, CDR1 is MDHEN and CDR2 is SYDVKM. The V segment lost 6 bases and the J segment 3 bases; nucleotides outside the gene matches: 13. CDR3 protein: CASSPGLAEGLKETQYF. CDR3 DNA: TGTGCCAGCAGCCCCGGACTAGCGGAGGGGTTGAAAGAGACCCAGTACTTC.

This clone occurred a few times. The V and J genes are TRBV27 and TRBJ1-6; D is uncertain. Looked up from germline, CDR1 is MNHEY and CDR2 is SMNVEV (reference sequence). The CDR3 sequence is 14 residues long. Trimming shortened V by 3 bases and J by 7 bases, and 10 bases separated the two germline ends. For the CDR3, the DNA is TGTGCCAGCAGTTTTCGACGGGAGAATTCACCCCTCCACTTT. This gives the protein CASSFRRENSPLHF.

The gene calls are TRBV11-1 and TRBJ2-7; D unclear. CDR3 length: 14 residues. Germline-derived CDR1 and CDR2 are SGHAT and FQDESV (reference sequence). The V gene lost 0 bases and the J gene lost 1 base, with 7 bases spanning the gap. The DNA of the CDR3 is TGTGCCAGCAGCTTAGCCATCACATCCTACGAGCAGTACTTC. Protein sequence: CASSLAITSYEQYF.

The table lists this clone with a few counts. The CDR3 region is CASSLGAHTDTQYF. The CDR3 coding sequence is TGTGCCAGCAGCTTGGGGGCCCACACAGATACGCAGTATTTT. V and J are TRBV5-6 and TRBJ2-3, with D hard to call. CDR3 size: 14 residues. Germline lookup yields CDR1 SGHDT and CDR2 YYEEEE. Trimming removed 0 bases from V and 2 bases from J, with 7 bases in between.

This sequence joins TRBV30 and TRBJ1-3, with D possibly being TRBD1 (5 bases). Germline CDR1 GTSNPN, CDR2 SVGIG (reference sequence). This CDR3 has 14 amino acids. Trimming stripped 0 bases from V and 4 bases from J, with 10 bases between. The CDR3 region is CAWSVLTVGNTIYF. CDR3 nucleotide sequence: TGTGCCTGGAGTGTGCTGACAGTAGGAAACACCATATATTTT.

The chain is built from TRBV5-1 and TRBJ2-3, with 7 bases identical to TRBD2. CDR3 length equals 13 residues. V was pared by 1 base and J by 4 bases, with 0 bases of the junction left unmatched. CDR1 SGHRS and CDR2 YFSETQ come from the germline V gene. In DNA, the CDR3 is TGCGCCAGCAGCTTGACTAGCGCAGATACGCAGTATTTT. Translation: CASSLTSADTQYF.

V is TRBV5-6 and J is TRBJ1-4; 7 bases align to TRBD1. From germline, CDR1 is SGHDT and CDR2 YYEEEE. This CDR3 spans 15 amino acids. V trimming: 4 bases; J trimming: 0 bases; junction bases outside the gene matches: 3. CDR3 nucleotides: TGTGCCAGCAGCCGGACAGGAGCAACTAATGAAAAACTGTTTTTT. Translating gives CASSRTGATNEKLFF. Complete variable domain (other parts from reference TRBV5-6 and TRBJ1-4): DAGVTQSPTHLIKTRGQQVTLRCSPKSGHDTVSWYQQALGQGPQFIFQYYEEEERQRGNFPDRFSGHQFPNYSSELNVNALLLGDSALYLCASSRTGATNEKLFFGSGTQLSVL.

The V call is TRBV9, the J call TRBJ2-1; 10 positions agree with TRBD2. The germline CDR1 and CDR2 sequences are SGDLS and YYNGEE. The junction had 3 bases not matched to a gene; V was cut back by 0 bases and J by 12 bases. The CDR3 length is 13 residues. The CDR3 region has the DNA TGTGCCAGCAGCGTAGTAACTAGCGGGACGCAGTTCTTC. Residues: CASSVVTSGTQFF.

This rearrangement joins TRBV27 to TRBJ1-6; 10 positions match TRBD1. This CDR3 region has 21 residues. CDR1 MNHEY and CDR2 SMNVEV come from the germline V gene (reference sequence). V trimming: 2 bases; J trimming: 7 bases; junction bases outside the gene matches: 20. The CDR3 sequence: CASSLGHPGQGSDTANSPLHF. CDR3 nucleotides: TGTGCCAGCAGTTTAGGGCACCCGGGACAGGGGTCCGACACCGCCAATTCACCCCTCCACTTT.

This clone has a handful of counts. The chain is built from TRBV9 and TRBJ2-3; 11 bases line up with TRBD2. Germline V gene data show CDR1 as SGDLS and CDR2 as YYNGEE. The CDR3 has 18 amino acids. V lost 4 bases and J lost 5; bases outside the gene matches: 15. The CDR3 DNA follows: TGTGCCAGCAGCCCTAGGGGTTTAGCGGGAGGGCAAGGAGATACGCAGTATTTT. As protein: CASSPRGLAGGQGDTQYF.

The V gene is TRBV4-3, the J gene TRBJ2-3; perhaps TRBD2 as D (5 bases). This CDR3 is 14 amino acids long. CDR1 and CDR2 from the germline V gene are LGHNA and YSLEER. Trimming took 0 bases from V and 7 from J, leaving 11 bases between them. DNA of the CDR3: TGCGCCAGCAGCCAAGAGGTTTGGAGGAATACGCAGTATTTT. Encoded protein: CASSQEVWRNTQYF.

Comment on this clone: Other DNA sequences in this specimen translate into the identical CDR3. This chain connects TRBV5-1 to TRBJ2-6, with TRBD2 as a possible D gene (5 bases). V gave up 2 bases and J gave up 0 bases, with 6 bases separating them. Germline V lookup: CDR1 SGHRS, CDR2 YFSETQ. The CDR3 extends over 15 amino acids. The CDR3 region has the DNA TGCGCCAGCAGCTTAGGGAGCTCTGGGGCCAACGTCCTGACTTTC. Protein product: CASSLGSSGANVLTF. The whole variable domain, filled in from reference TRBV5-1 and TRBJ2-6, reads KAGVTQTPRYLIKTRGQQVTLSCSPISGHRSVSWYQQTPGQGLQFLFEYFSETQRNKGNFPGRFSGRQFSNSRSEMNVSTLELGDSALYLCASSLGSSGANVLTFGAGSRLTVL.

For this clone: One end of the junction fails to match germline, which may point to a read error. The chain joins TRBV27 to TRBJ2-4; D not certain. The CDR3 covers 18 residues. Germline lookup yields CDR1 MNHEY and CDR2 SMNVEV (reference sequence). The CDR3 DNA sequence: TGTGCCAGCAGTTTATTGAGTCCCGTTGGGCCCAGCAAAACCATTCAGTACTTC. It is translated as CASSLLSPVGPSKTIQYF.

This sequence joins TRBV30 and TRBJ1-1; a weak D match, TRBD1 (5 bases). Per the germline V gene, CDR1 is GTSNPN and CDR2 is SVGIG (reference sequence). CDR3 length equals 12 residues. With 2 bases removed from V and 6 bases from J, the gap between germline ends came to 10 bases. Written as DNA, the CDR3 is TGTGCCTGGAGTTTGGGGGGGGCTGAAGCTTTCTTT. This encodes CAWSLGGAEAFF.

This rearrangement joins TRBV7-2 to TRBJ2-3, with 11 nucleotides matching TRBD2. The CDR3 has 16 residues. V was clipped by 3 bases and J by 3 bases; unmatched bases: 5. Germline-derived CDR1 and CDR2 are SGHTA and FQGNSA. Here the CDR3 DNA reads TGTGCCAGCAGCTTGGAGGGACTAGCGGTTACAGATACGCAGTATTTT. Amino acids: CASSLEGLAVTDTQYF. Full variable domain (rest looked up from reference TRBV7-2 and TRBJ2-3): GAGVSQSPSNKVTEKGKDVELRCDPISGHTALYWYRQSLGQGLEFLIYFQGNSAPDKSGLPSDRFSAERTGGSVSTLTIQRTQQEDSAVYLCASSLEGLAVTDTQYFGPGTRLTVL.

V is TRBV7-3 and J is TRBJ2-1; TRBD2 aligns across 8 bases. Germline trimming cut 4 bases from V and 5 bases from J; bases unmatched to any gene: 7. Per the germline V gene, CDR1 is SGHTA and CDR2 is FQGTGA. This CDR3 has 15 residues. Here the CDR3 reads CASSYRGGPHNEQFF. The CDR3 DNA follows: TGTGCCAGCAGCTACCGGGGGGGCCCCCACAATGAGCAGTTCTTC.

The count of this clone is one. The sample has other DNA sequences that encode this CDR3 too. The chain recombines TRBV19 with TRBJ2-5, with a tentative D call TRBD1 (5 bases). The CDR3 spans 14 residues. The germline CDR1 and CDR2 sequences are LNHDA and SQIVND (reference sequence). V lost 1 base and J lost 1, with 7 bases in between. The CDR3 coding sequence is TGTGCCAGTAGTATAGGGGGCAGCCAAGAGACCCAGTACTTC. Protein: CASSIGGSQETQYF.

This clone was observed once. The rearrangement uses TRBV27 and TRBJ2-3; D not certain. The V and J ends lost 3 bases and 4 bases respectively, with 5 bases between them. The CDR3 length is 12 residues. Germline assignment: CDR1 MNHEY and CDR2 SMNVEV (reference sequence). The CDR3 bases are TGTGCCAGCAGTTTTTATCCAGATACGCAGTATTTT. As protein: CASSFYPDTQYF.

The gene calls are TRBV5-1 and TRBJ2-3; 11 nucleotides align to TRBD2. CDR3 size: 18 residues. Germline CDR1 SGHRS, CDR2 YFSETQ. V gave up 5 bases and J gave up 0 bases; unmatched junction bases: 11. The CDR3 nucleotides are TGCGCCAGCAGTCGGGCGACTAGCGGGATGGCTAGCACAGATACGCAGTATTTT. Encoded protein: CASSRATSGMASTDTQYF.

The genes are TRBV21-1 and TRBJ1-6; TRBD1, the table's D call, was not compared with the DNA. TRBV21-1 is labeled a pseudogene. The CDR3 runs to 19 residues. CDR3 in amino acids: CASSIWTGTPSSYNSPLHF. The DNA for the CDR3 is TGTGCCAGCAGCATATGGACAGGGACACCCAGCTCCTATAATTCACCCCTCCACTTT.

This clone showed up just a few times. The chain recombines TRBV5-6 with TRBJ1-2; TRBD1 aligns across 8 bases. The germline V gene has CDR1 SGHDT and CDR2 YYEEEE. V lost 3 bases to trimming and J lost 2 bases; unmatched junction nucleotides: 3. The CDR3 runs 14 residues. The CDR3 DNA reads TGTGCCAGCAGCTGGAGGACAGGGAACTATGGCTACACCTTC. Its translation: CASSWRTGNYGYTF. The whole variable domain, filled in from reference TRBV5-6 and TRBJ1-2, reads DAGVTQSPTHLIKTRGQQVTLRCSPKSGHDTVSWYQQALGQGPQFIFQYYEEEERQRGNFPDRFSGHQFPNYSSELNVNALLLGDSALYLCASSWRTGNYGYTFGSGTRLTVV.

The rearrangement joins TRBV6-4 to TRBJ2-3, with D possibly matching TRBD1 (6 bases). Trimming left V 4 bases short and J 0 bases short, with 14 bases between. This CDR3 region has 16 residues. Germline V lookup: CDR1 MRHNA, CDR2 SNTAGT. The chain's CDR3 is CASSAAGGSSTDTQYF. The CDR3 DNA is TGTGCCAGCAGTGCGGCTGGGGGCTCTAGCACAGATACGCAGTATTTT.

The chain employs TRBV9 and TRBJ2-1, with 12 bases identical to TRBD2. The germline CDR1 and CDR2 sequences are SGDLS and YYNGEE. V trimming: 0 bases; J trimming: 11 bases; junction bases outside the gene matches: 9. The CDR3 consists of 16 residues. This chain's CDR3 is CASSVGWTSGTGKQFF. In DNA, the CDR3 is TGTGCCAGCAGCGTAGGTTGGACTAGCGGGACCGGTAAGCAGTTCTTC.

This clone was found once. V is TRBV10-3 and J is TRBJ2-1; tentatively, D is TRBD1 or TRBD2 (7 bases each). CDR1 and CDR2 (germline): ENHRY, SYGVKD. The CDR3 contains 13 residues. Trimming took off 10 bases at V and 3 bases at J, with 13 bases between the two ends. The CDR3 DNA reads as TGTGCCACCAGCGGGACAGACTACAATGAGCAGTTCTTC. Amino acids: CATSGTDYNEQFF.

V gene TRBV7-8 combines with J gene TRBJ1-5, with D uncertain. The CDR3 consists of 14 residues. V was shortened by 1 base and J by 4 bases, with 8 bases between the two germline ends. Germline V gene lookup returns CDR1 SGHVS and CDR2 FQNEAQ. In DNA, the CDR3 is TGTGCCAGCAGCTTAGGAGTACAGAATCAGCCCCAGCATTTT. Its translation is CASSLGVQNQPQHF.

This chain links TRBV4-1 with TRBJ1-2; 9 nucleotides agree with TRBD1. Per the germline V gene, CDR1 is MGHRA and CDR2 is YSYEKL. The CDR3 contains 18 residues. V was clipped by 0 bases and J by 4 bases; unmatched bases: 12. The CDR3 bases are TGCGCCAGCAGCCAAGAAAGGGACAGGGCCACCGACCGCTATGGCTACACCTTC. It is translated as CASSQERDRATDRYGYTF.